The 32 T cell receptor beta chains presented below share a single source sample, sequenced in a study of human T cells and chemical hapten exposure. Time point denoted: pre-sensitization, week 0. The treatment: therapeutic diphenylcyclopropenone sensitization with weekly scalp DPC. One entry per CDR3 protein, called by TCRdb with MiXCR from the RACE reads. The sample holds more than 100,000 distinct CDR3 sequences; approximately 15% are singletons and the top ten take approximately 3%. The material sequenced was whole blood, taken in connection with sensitization to the hapten diphenylcyclopropenone (DPC). These receptors were collected from a woman aged 18-35 years with alopecia areata. Some clones in this sample may be carry-over from other donors' samples.

This clonotype was seen a handful of times. The chain's CDR3 is CAWSVLRGLNTEAFF. DNA for the CDR3: TGTGCCTGGAGTGTACTGAGGGGATTGAACACTGAAGCTTTCTTT. This sequence joins TRBV30 and TRBJ1-1; the D gene is possibly TRBD1 (5 bases). CDR1 GTSNPN and CDR2 SVGIG come from the germline V gene (reference sequence). V lost 0 bases and J lost 0, with 11 bases in between. This CDR3 contains 15 residues.

V gene TRBV11-3 combines with J gene TRBJ2-3; TRBD2 aligns across 7 bases. CDR3 size: 12 residues. From germline, CDR1 is SGHNT and CDR2 YENEEA. V lost 5 bases to trimming and J lost 6 bases; unmatched junction nucleotides: 2. The CDR3 region is CASSRGVDTQYF. For the CDR3, the DNA is TGTGCCAGCAGCCGGGGGGTCGATACGCAGTATTTT.

This clonotype showed up many times. The chain uses TRBV27 and TRBJ2-3; D is unresolved. Germline V gene sequence: CDR1 MNHEY, CDR2 SMNVEV (reference sequence). Trimming stripped 6 bases from V and 5 bases from J, with 6 bases between. The CDR3 has 11 amino acids. This CDR3 reads CASSLGDTQYF. CDR3 nucleotides: TGTGCCAGCAGCTTAGGAGATACGCAGTATTTT.

The V gene is TRBV12-3 or TRBV12-4, the J gene TRBJ2-7; D gene uncertain. Trimming shortened V by 5 bases and J by 4 bases, and 6 bases separated the two germline ends. This CDR3 contains 11 residues. CDR3 coding DNA: TGTGCCAGCAGTCTTCAATACGAGCAGTACTTC. Residues: CASSLQYEQYF.

This clonotype was found many times. The chain is built from TRBV18 and TRBJ2-7; D is uncertain. The germline V gene encodes CDR1 KGHSH and CDR2 LQKENI. This CDR3 spans 15 amino acids. Trimming cost V 1 base and J 2 bases, with 12 bases left between them. CDR3 in amino acids: CASSPQGPGTYEQYF. DNA for the CDR3: TGTGCCAGCTCACCACAGGGCCCGGGCACCTACGAGCAGTACTTC.

Many counts were recorded for this clonotype. The chain employs TRBV30 and TRBJ1-3; the D is unclear. This CDR3 has 13 amino acids. In germline, CDR1 is GTSNPN, CDR2 SVGIG (reference sequence). The ends were cut back, 2 bases at V and 0 bases at J, with 5 bases in the middle. CDR3 DNA sequence: TGTGCCTGGAGTCCGAGCTCTGGAAACACCATATATTTT. It yields the protein CAWSPSSGNTIYF.

A few counts support this clonotype. The chain carries TRBV6-2 or TRBV6-3 and TRBJ2-7; D is unresolved. V was cut by 7 bases and J by 4 bases, with 11 bases left in between. This CDR3 has 12 amino acids. Per the germline V gene, CDR1 is MNHEY and CDR2 is SVGEGT. DNA for the CDR3: TGTGCCAGCATTGGTGTGGATTACGAGCAGTACTTC. This translates into CASIGVDYEQYF.

This chain uses TRBV4-3 with TRBJ2-3, with a possible D match to TRBD1 (5 bases). Trimming removed 0 bases at V and 5 bases at J, with 21 bases between. Germline values: CDR1 LGHNA, CDR2 YSLEER. CDR3 length equals 18 residues. The CDR3 sequence is CASSQDRPGPTGVDTQYF. The DNA of the CDR3 is TGCGCCAGCAGCCAAGATCGTCCAGGGCCAACAGGTGTAGATACGCAGTATTTT.

In its sample, this clonotype was seen many times. The chain links TRBV3-1 to TRBJ2-7; weak D call: TRBD1 (5 bases). The CDR3 is 15 amino acids. Trimming pared 4 bases from V and 3 bases from J, leaving 16 bases between. Germline V CDR1 and CDR2: LGHDT, YNNKEL (reference sequence). DNA of the CDR3: TGTGCCAGCAGCCCCCTCGGCAGGGCCCTCTACGAGCAGTACTTC. This codes for CASSPLGRALYEQYF.

This clonotype has more than one count but fewer than ten. The chain combines TRBV6-1 with TRBJ2-6; 12 positions agree with TRBD2. Trimming at V came to 4 bases and at J to 4 bases, leaving 2 bases not matched to a gene. Germline V gene lookup returns CDR1 MNHNS and CDR2 SASEGT. CDR3 length: 16 residues. This chain's CDR3 is CASSGTSGTGANVLTF. CDR3 nucleotides: TGTGCCAGCAGTGGGACTAGCGGGACAGGGGCCAACGTCCTGACTTTC.

There are a few counts of this clonotype. Here the CDR3 reads CASSLIPWGNQPQHF. The DNA for the CDR3 is TGTGCCAGCAGTTTGATTCCCTGGGGCAATCAGCCCCAGCATTTT. This rearrangement joins TRBV12-3 or TRBV12-4 to TRBJ1-5; no firm D call. The CDR3 covers 15 residues. Between the trimmed V and J ends, which lost 3 bases and 2 bases, there was a span of 11 bases.

This clonotype was seen a handful of times. V usage is TRBV3-1 and J usage is TRBJ2-3; D is perhaps TRBD1 (6 bases). V lost 4 bases and J lost 6, with 20 bases in between. This CDR3 has 16 residues. Germline CDR1 reads LGHDT; CDR2 reads YNNKEL (reference sequence). This CDR3 reads CASSPSPGQRDDTQYF. The CDR3 DNA is TGTGCCAGCAGCCCGTCTCCGGGACAAAGAGACGATACGCAGTATTTT.

This clonotype was found a few times. V gene TRBV6-5 combines with J gene TRBJ2-3; D is unclear. The CDR3 consists of 16 residues. Germline loops: CDR1 MNHEY, CDR2 SVGAGI. V dropped 5 bases and J dropped 2 bases, with 17 bases sitting between them. The chain's CDR3 is CASSRWTQRVTDTQYF. The DNA for the CDR3 is TGTGCCAGCAGTCGATGGACGCAAAGGGTCACAGATACGCAGTATTTT.

This clonotype showed up many times. This chain connects TRBV28 to TRBJ2-7; 9 nucleotides line up with TRBD2. The ends lost 10 bases at V and 5 bases at J; junction bases unmatched: 9. The CDR3 has 13 residues. CDR1 and CDR2 from the germline V gene are MDHEN and SYDVKM. This CDR3 reads CAIGRGGFDEQYF. The CDR3 DNA sequence: TGTGCCATCGGGCGGGGGGGTTTCGACGAGCAGTACTTC. The full variable domain, rest sourced from reference TRBV28 and TRBJ2-7, is DVKVTQSSRYLVKRTGEKVFLECVQDMDHENMFWYRQDPGLGLRLIYFSYDVKMKEKGDIPEGYSVSREKKERFSLILESASTNQTSMYLCAIGRGGFDEQYFGPGTRLTVT.

The chain links TRBV14 to TRBJ2-7, with TRBD1 matching 10 bases. This CDR3 region has 16 residues. The junction had 8 bases not matched to a gene; V was cut back by 0 bases and J by 6 bases. Germline CDR1 and CDR2: SGHDN and FVKESK. CDR3 region: CASSQDPAGTGAEQYF. The CDR3 region has the DNA TGTGCCAGCAGCCAAGACCCTGCTGGGACAGGGGCCGAGCAGTACTTC.

This clonotype was seen many times. The rearrangement uses TRBV19 and TRBJ1-4; D call uncertain. V was clipped by 7 bases and J by 2 bases, with 11 bases between them. Per the germline V gene, CDR1 is LNHDA and CDR2 is SQIVND (reference sequence). The CDR3 spans 14 residues. Written as DNA, the CDR3 is TGTGCCAGTACCCCTCGTAGGACTAATGAAAAACTGTTTTTT. Amino acids: CASTPRRTNEKLFF.

The table lists this clonotype with a few counts. This sequence joins TRBV9 and TRBJ1-4, with D possibly TRBD1 on 5 matching bases. This CDR3 is 15 amino acids long. CDR1 and CDR2 from the germline V gene are SGDLS and YYNGEE. V dropped 4 bases and J dropped 7 bases, with 17 bases sitting between them. The CDR3 sequence: CASSPLEGSGEKLFF. DNA for the CDR3: TGTGCCAGCAGCCCCCTTGAGGGGTCCGGTGAAAAACTGTTTTTT.

This clonotype has only a few counts. CDR3 sequence reads: CASSILTGTNEKLFF. The DNA for the CDR3 is TGTGCCAGCAGTATCCTGACAGGGACTAATGAAAAACTGTTTTTT. The V and J genes are TRBV6-5 and TRBJ1-4, with TRBD1 identical over 7 bases. Germline trimming cut 5 bases from V and 2 bases from J; bases unmatched to any gene: 5. Germline V gives CDR1 MNHEY, CDR2 SVGAGI. The length of the CDR3 is 15 residues.

This clonotype was seen a few times. The chain is built from TRBV7-2 and TRBJ2-1, with D tentatively TRBD2 (7 bases). The CDR3 has 15 residues. The V and J ends lost 7 bases and 6 bases respectively, with 19 bases between them. Germline V gene lookup returns CDR1 SGHTA and CDR2 FQGNSA. This CDR3 reads CASIPPGGLRNEQFF. The CDR3 DNA is TGTGCCAGCATCCCCCCGGGGGGCCTTCGCAATGAGCAGTTCTTC.

The V gene is TRBV20-1, the J gene TRBJ2-3; either TRBD1 or TRBD2 may fit D (6 bases each). The CDR3 contains 15 residues. CDR1 DFQATT and CDR2 SNEGSKA come from the germline V gene (reference sequence). V was cut by 3 bases and J by 6 bases, with 19 bases left in between. The CDR3 sequence is CSASSPSVRGDTQYF. CDR3 coding DNA: TGCAGTGCTAGCTCGCCTAGCGTGAGGGGGGATACGCAGTATTTT.

The V gene is TRBV20-1, the J gene TRBJ2-5, with 10 positions matching TRBD2. Trimming at V came to 6 bases and at J to 1 base, leaving 8 bases not matched to a gene. The CDR3 has 15 amino acids. Germline CDR1 is DFQATT and CDR2 is SNEGSKA (reference sequence). CDR3 region: CSATLAGAAQETQYF. The DNA of the CDR3 is TGCAGTGCAACTCTAGCGGGGGCGGCCCAAGAGACCCAGTACTTC.

The chain joins TRBV5-5 to TRBJ2-3; 7 nucleotides agree with TRBD1. Germline lookup yields CDR1 SGHKS and CDR2 YYEKEE (reference sequence). The CDR3 has 13 amino acids. V was pared by 1 base and J by 8 bases, with 4 bases of the junction left unmatched. The DNA of the CDR3 is TGTGCCAGCAGCTTGCGGACAGGATCTACGCAGTATTTT. This encodes CASSLRTGSTQYF.

The chain has TRBV9 and TRBJ2-1; maybe TRBD2 (6 bases). Germline CDR1 and CDR2: SGDLS and YYNGEE. V was trimmed by 4 bases and J by 5 bases, leaving 13 bases between them. The CDR3 is 14 amino acids. The CDR3 DNA reads TGTGCCAGCAGCTCACGGAGGGCGGACAATGAGCAGTTCTTC. Encoded protein: CASSSRRADNEQFF.

The table lists this clonotype with many counts. The chain carries TRBV7-6 and TRBJ1-4, with TRBD1 as a possible D gene (6 bases). The CDR3 extends over 17 amino acids. V shed 1 base and J shed 0 bases, with 12 bases lying between them. Germline-derived CDR1 and CDR2 are SGHVS and FNYEAQ. CDR3 amino acids: CASSLVLGGATNEKLFF. CDR3 sequence (DNA): TGTGCCAGCAGCTTAGTACTCGGGGGCGCAACTAATGAAAAACTGTTTTTT.

This clonotype was observed a few times. The chain has TRBV11-2 and TRBJ2-5, with D possibly TRBD2 on 5 matching bases. Germline CDR1 reads SGHAT; CDR2 reads FQNNGV. This CDR3 is built from 14 residues. The V end lost 1 base, the J end lost 5 bases, and 11 bases lay between the germline ends. The CDR3 region has the DNA TGTGCCAGCAGCTTAGCTTCTAGCCGGGAGACCCAGTACTTC. Translated: CASSLASSRETQYF.

This clonotype turned up a few times. The rearrangement links TRBV7-9 to TRBJ1-2; no firm D call. The germline CDR1 and CDR2 sequences are SEHNR and FQNEAQ (reference sequence). This CDR3 contains 15 residues. The germline V and J ends were trimmed by 1 base and 2 bases, with 11 bases remaining between them. The CDR3 region has the DNA TGTGCCAGCAGCTTAGTATTCGCACTGAACTATGGCTACACCTTC. It specifies CASSLVFALNYGYTF.

CDR3 loop: CASSFGGDYEQYF. CDR3 DNA sequence: TGTGCCAGCAGCTTCGGGGGAGACTACGAGCAGTACTTC. This sequence joins TRBV7-9 and TRBJ2-7; tentative D call: TRBD2 (6 bases). The CDR3 totals 13 residues. Germline CDR1 SEHNR, CDR2 FQNEAQ (reference sequence). Trimming stripped 3 bases from V and 3 bases from J, with 9 bases between.

CDR3 DNA: TGCAGTGCTATAAAGGACAGGAGACCTGAAGCTTTCTTT. Amino acid sequence: CSAIKDRRPEAFF. V and J are TRBV20-1 and TRBJ1-1; 7 nucleotides align to TRBD1. The CDR3 runs 13 residues. J was trimmed by 6 bases and V by 4 bases; bases with no gene match: 8. Germline CDR1 and CDR2: DFQATT and SNEGSKA (reference sequence).

The V gene is TRBV7-8, the J gene TRBJ2-2, with a possible D match to TRBD2 (5 bases). CDR1 is SGHVS, CDR2 FQNEAQ, per germline. The CDR3 extends over 16 amino acids. V was trimmed by 1 base and J by 4 bases, leaving 13 bases between them. The CDR3 nucleotides are TGTGCCAGCAGCTTAGATAGAGGGAGCGGCACCGGGGAGCTGTTTTTT. Protein product: CASSLDRGSGTGELFF.

This clonotype appeared many times. This sequence joins TRBV10-2 and TRBJ2-1; TRBD2 aligns across 13 bases. Germline lookup yields CDR1 WSHSY and CDR2 SAAADI. This CDR3 has 19 residues. V lost 3 bases, J lost 0 bases, and 8 bases stayed unmatched. This chain's CDR3 is CASSEPGTSGARSYNEQFF. In DNA form, the CDR3 reads TGCGCCAGCAGTGAACCCGGGACTAGCGGGGCCCGCTCCTACAATGAGCAGTTCTTC.

This clonotype has a handful of counts. The CDR3 nucleotides are TGTGCCAGCAGCTTAGGCGGGACAACCTCCTACAATGAGCAGTTCTTC. Translated, it gives CASSLGGTTSYNEQFF. The chain recombines TRBV11-3 with TRBJ2-1; D is perhaps TRBD1 or TRBD2 (6 bases each). This CDR3 region has 16 residues. The germline V and J ends were trimmed by 1 base and 0 bases, with 10 bases remaining between them. Germline lookup yields CDR1 SGHNT and CDR2 YENEEA.

The genes are TRBV18 and TRBJ1-2, with 8 bases aligning to TRBD1. Germline CDR1 and CDR2: KGHSH and LQKENI. The V and J ends lost 4 bases and 6 bases, in that order; junction bases with no gene match: 1. CDR3 length: 12 amino acids. CDR3 sequence (DNA): TGTGCCAGCTCACTGGACAGGGATGGCTACACCTTC. Translation gives CASSLDRDGYTF.